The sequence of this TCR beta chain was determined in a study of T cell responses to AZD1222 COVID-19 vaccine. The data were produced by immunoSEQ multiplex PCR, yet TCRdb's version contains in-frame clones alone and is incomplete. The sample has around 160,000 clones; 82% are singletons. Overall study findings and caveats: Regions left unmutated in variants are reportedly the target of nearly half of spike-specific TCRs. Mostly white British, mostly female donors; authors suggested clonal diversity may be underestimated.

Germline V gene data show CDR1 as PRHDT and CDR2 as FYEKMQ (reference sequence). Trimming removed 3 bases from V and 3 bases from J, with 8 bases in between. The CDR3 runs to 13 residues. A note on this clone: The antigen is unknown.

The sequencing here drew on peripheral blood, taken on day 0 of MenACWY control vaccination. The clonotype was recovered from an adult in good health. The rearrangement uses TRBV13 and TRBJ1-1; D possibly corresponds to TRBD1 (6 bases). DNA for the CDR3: TGTGCCAGCAGCTTCGGACAGTACACTGAAGCTTTCTTT. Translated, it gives CASSFGQYTEAFF.